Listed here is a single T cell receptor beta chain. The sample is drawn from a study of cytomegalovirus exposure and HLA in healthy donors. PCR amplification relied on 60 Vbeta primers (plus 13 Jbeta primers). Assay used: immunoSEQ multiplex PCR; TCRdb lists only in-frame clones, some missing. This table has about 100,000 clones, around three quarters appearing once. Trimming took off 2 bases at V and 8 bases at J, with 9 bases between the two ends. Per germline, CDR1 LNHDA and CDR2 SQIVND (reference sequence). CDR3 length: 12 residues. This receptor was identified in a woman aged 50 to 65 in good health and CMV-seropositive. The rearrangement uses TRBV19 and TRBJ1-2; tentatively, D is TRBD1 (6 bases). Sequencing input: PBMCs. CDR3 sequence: CASSIQGWGYTF. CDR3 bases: TGTGCCAGTAGTATACAGGGGTGGGGCTACACCTTC.